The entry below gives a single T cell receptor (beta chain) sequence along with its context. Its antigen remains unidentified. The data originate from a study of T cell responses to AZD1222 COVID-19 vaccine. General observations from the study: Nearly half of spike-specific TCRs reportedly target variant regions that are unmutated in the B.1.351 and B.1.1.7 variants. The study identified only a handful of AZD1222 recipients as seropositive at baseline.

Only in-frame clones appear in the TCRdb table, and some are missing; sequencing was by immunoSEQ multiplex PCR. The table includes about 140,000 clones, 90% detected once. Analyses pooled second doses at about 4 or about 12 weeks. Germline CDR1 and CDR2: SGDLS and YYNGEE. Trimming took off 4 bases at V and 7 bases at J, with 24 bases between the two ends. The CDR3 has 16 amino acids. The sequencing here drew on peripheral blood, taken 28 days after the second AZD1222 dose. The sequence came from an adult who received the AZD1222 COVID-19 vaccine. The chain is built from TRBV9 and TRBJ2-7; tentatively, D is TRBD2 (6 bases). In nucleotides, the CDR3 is TGTGCCAGCAGCTCTAAGATAGGAGCGGGTCTCTTTGAGCAGTACTTC. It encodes CASSSKIGAGLFEQYF. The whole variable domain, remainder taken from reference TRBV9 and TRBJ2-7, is DSGVTQTPKHLITATGQRVTLRCSPRSGDLSVYWYQQSLDQGLQFLIQYYNGEERAKGNILERFSAQQFPDLHSELNLSSLELGDSALYFCASSSKIGAGLFEQYFGPGTRLTVT.